This TCR beta chain was recorded in a study of cytomegalovirus exposure and HLA in healthy donors. Study observations and caveats: Later analysis identified over 15,000 TCR beta sequences associated with HLA alleles, using a false discovery rate threshold of 0.05. Cytomegalovirus-associated TCR beta chains were listed, numbering under 200. Among donors in an Asian-associated ancestry cluster, a later analysis reportedly found fewer N-insertions than the roughly 610-donor mean.

Likely unrecorded immune exposures existed in these nominally healthy donors. The length of the CDR3 is 15 residues. CDR1 LGHNA and CDR2 YSLEER come from the germline V gene. The V gene lost 2 bases and the J gene lost 6 bases, with 13 bases spanning the gap. In the case of this clone: Its antigen is unknown.

The PCR ran on 60 Vbeta and 13 Jbeta primers. Produced via immunoSEQ multiplex PCR; TCRdb's table is partial and in-frame only. The sample lists around 150,000 clones, around four fifths occurring once. The sample was PBMCs. The receptor's source is a woman in her forties or fifties in good health and CMV-seronegative. V gene TRBV4-3 combines with J gene TRBJ1-4; D not certain. The CDR3: CASSQQPGPYEKLFF. The CDR3 nucleotides read TGCGCCAGCAGCCAACAACCTGGCCCCTATGAAAAACTGTTTTTT.